A single sample gave rise to the 30 T cell receptor beta chains below, sequenced in a study of blood T cell repertoires in COVID-19. Sequencing was performed with immunoSEQ multiplex PCR; in TCRdb, only in-frame clones are kept and a portion is missing. The sample holds roughly 210,000 clones, around nine tenths seen once. Sequencing input: PBMCs or T cells enriched from blood (not recorded which). All receptors come from a man aged 30-40 years in a cohort exposed to, infected with or recovered from COVID-19 (not recorded which).

This chain links TRBV11-2 with TRBJ2-1; D not certain. The CDR3 length is 12 residues. The ends were cut back, 2 bases at V and 8 bases at J, with 7 bases in the middle. Germline V CDR1 and CDR2: SGHAT, FQNNGV. The CDR3: CASSLPFDEQFF. CDR3 nucleotide sequence: TGTGCCAGCAGCTTACCGTTCGATGAGCAGTTCTTC.

V gene TRBV27 combines with J gene TRBJ1-2, with a possible D match to TRBD1 (5 bases). V was cut by 3 bases and J by 7 bases, with 15 bases left in between. The length of the CDR3 is 14 residues. The germline V gene has CDR1 MNHEY and CDR2 SMNVEV (reference sequence). The DNA of the CDR3 is TGTGCCAGCAGTTTTGCCAGGGCGGAGGGTGGCTACACCTTC. This gives the protein CASSFARAEGGYTF.

The chain combines TRBV28 with TRBJ2-1, with 13 bases matching TRBD2. Germline lookup yields CDR1 MDHEN and CDR2 SYDVKM. The V and J ends lost 7 bases and 9 bases, in that order; junction bases with no gene match: 6. This CDR3 has 14 amino acids. CDR3 bases: TGTGCCAGCAAACTAGCGGGAGGGCCCCTTGAGCAGTTCTTC. This gives the protein CASKLAGGPLEQFF.

The chain uses TRBV4-2 and TRBJ2-5; 10 bases map to TRBD1. This CDR3 is 16 amino acids long. Trimming at V came to 2 bases and at J to 2 bases, leaving 5 bases not matched to a gene. In germline, CDR1 is LGHNA, CDR2 YNFKEQ. The CDR3: CASSQRQGAGQETQYF. CDR3 nucleotide sequence: TGTGCCAGCAGCCAACGACAGGGGGCCGGACAAGAGACCCAGTACTTC.

The chain is built from TRBV5-1 and TRBJ2-7; D is unclear. Trimming took off 4 bases at V and 3 bases at J, with 14 bases between the two ends. Germline V gene data show CDR1 as SGHRS and CDR2 as YFSETQ. The CDR3 length is 14 residues. The CDR3 coding sequence is TGCGCCAGCAGCCCTCGAGAGAACTACTACGAGCAGTACTTC. This gives the protein CASSPRENYYEQYF.

This clone was counted only a few times. The chain links TRBV5-6 to TRBJ1-5; D ambiguous. Trimming shortened V by 0 bases and J by 1 base, and 5 bases separated the two germline ends. Per germline, CDR1 SGHDT and CDR2 YYEEEE. The CDR3 is 14 amino acids. This chain's CDR3 is CASSLASSNQPQHF. The CDR3 DNA sequence: TGTGCCAGCAGCTTGGCGTCGAGCAATCAGCCCCAGCATTTT. The full variable domain, rest sourced from reference TRBV5-6 and TRBJ1-5, is DAGVTQSPTHLIKTRGQQVTLRCSPKSGHDTVSWYQQALGQGPQFIFQYYEEEERQRGNFPDRFSGHQFPNYSSELNVNALLLGDSALYLCASSLASSNQPQHFGDGTRLSIL.

V is TRBV3-1 (or the pseudogene TRBV3-2) and J is TRBJ1-1; 8 bases are shared with TRBD1. The CDR3 sequence is 15 residues long. Germline loops: CDR1 LGHDT, CDR2 YNNKEL (reference sequence). The ends lost 1 base at V and 0 bases at J; junction bases unmatched: 1. CDR3 sequence (DNA): TGTGCCAGCAGCCAAGGGACAGGGATGAACACTGAAGCTTTCTTT. This encodes CASSQGTGMNTEAFF.

A few counts support this clone. The chain is built from TRBV3-1 (or the pseudogene TRBV3-2) and TRBJ2-7; no firm D call. The CDR3 runs 12 residues. The V gene lost 4 bases and the J gene lost 8 bases, with 12 bases spanning the gap. The germline V gene encodes CDR1 LGHDT and CDR2 YNNKEL (reference sequence). For the CDR3, the DNA is TGTGCCAGCAGCCCCGATGAGAGTCAGCAGTACTTC. Protein product: CASSPDESQQYF.

The J gene is TRBJ2-1, the V gene TRBV4-1; D perhaps matches TRBD1 (5 bases). Trimming shortened V by 0 bases and J by 8 bases, and 17 bases separated the two germline ends. The CDR3 is made up of 16 amino acids. Germline V gene lookup returns CDR1 MGHRA and CDR2 YSYEKL. The CDR3, as DNA: TGCGCCAGCAGCCAAGATCGCCAGGGATCGCTCCATGAGCAGTTCTTC. This gives the protein CASSQDRQGSLHEQFF.

Comment on this clone: At one boundary the junction diverges from the germline segment, which might be a read error. This chain's CDR3 is CASRLFLETGEAFF. The DNA for the CDR3 is TGTGCCAGCCGCTTATTCCTGGAGACAGGCGAAGCTTTCTTT. The V gene is TRBV7-9, the J gene TRBJ1-1; D is possibly TRBD1 (6 bases). This CDR3 has 14 amino acids. Germline V lookup: CDR1 SEHNR, CDR2 FQNEAQ (reference sequence). The entire variable domain, with the rest obtained from reference TRBV7-9 and TRBJ1-1, is as follows: DTGVSQNPRHKITKRGQNVTFRCDPISEHNRLYWYRQTLGQGPEFLTYFQNEAQLEKSRLLSDRFSAERPKGSFSTLEIQRTEQGDSAMYLCASRLFLETGEAFFGQGTRLTVV.

The chain carries TRBV14 and TRBJ2-3; 11 nucleotides line up with TRBD2. V lost 5 bases and J lost 0; bases outside the gene matches: 4. This CDR3 contains 16 residues. CDR1 SGHDN and CDR2 FVKESK come from the germline V gene. CDR3 DNA sequence: TGTGCCAGCAGCTTGGGACTAGCGGTCAGCACAGATACGCAGTATTTT. Encoded protein: CASSLGLAVSTDTQYF.

The V call is TRBV28, the J call TRBJ1-5; the D gene is possibly TRBD1 (5 bases). The CDR3 runs to 15 residues. Per germline, CDR1 MDHEN and CDR2 SYDVKM. The V end lost 3 bases, the J end lost 4 bases, and 13 bases lay between the germline ends. CDR3 nucleotides: TGTGCCAGCAGTTTTTGGGGGGTACGAAATCAGCCCCAGCATTTT. Its translation: CASSFWGVRNQPQHF.

The chain couples TRBV7-2 to TRBJ2-7, with TRBD2 matching 9 bases. Germline values: CDR1 SGHTA, CDR2 FQGNSA. CDR3 length: 15 residues. The V segment lost 2 bases and the J segment 3 bases; nucleotides outside the gene matches: 5. The CDR3 reads CASSLSSGGNYEQYF. CDR3 sequence (DNA): TGTGCCAGCAGCTTATCAAGCGGGGGGAACTACGAGCAGTACTTC.

V is TRBV20-1 and J is TRBJ2-7, with 11 bases fitting TRBD2. This CDR3 comprises 11 residues. Unmatched junction bases numbered 2, after V lost 5 bases and J lost 8 bases. Germline assignment: CDR1 DFQATT and CDR2 SNEGSKA (reference sequence). The CDR3 DNA reads as TGCAGTGCTCTGACTAGCGGGAAGCAGTACTTC. Translating gives CSALTSGKQYF.

The chain is built from TRBV6-2 or TRBV6-3 and TRBJ2-1; no clear D. Germline-derived CDR1 and CDR2 are MNHEY and SVGEGT. Trimming shortened V by 1 base and J by 0 bases, and 10 bases separated the two germline ends. CDR3 length: 16 residues. The CDR3 DNA reads TGTGCCAGCAGTTACTTTTCCAGAAACTCCTACAATGAGCAGTTCTTC. This codes for CASSYFSRNSYNEQFF.

The rearrangement joins TRBV15 to TRBJ2-5; D not resolved. CDR3 size: 15 residues. Germline V lookup: CDR1 LNHNV, CDR2 YYDKDF (reference sequence). V gave up 5 bases and J gave up 2 bases, with 15 bases separating them. CDR3 in amino acids: CATSAQPTDQETQYF. In DNA, the CDR3 is TGTGCCACCAGCGCCCAGCCCACAGATCAAGAGACCCAGTACTTC.

The rearrangement uses TRBV10-1 and TRBJ2-7; 7 nucleotides align to TRBD1. The CDR3 sequence is 15 residues long. The trim removed 5 bases at V and 0 bases at J, leaving 7 bases unmatched. Germline CDR1 and CDR2: WNHNN and SYGVQD (reference sequence). The CDR3 DNA is TGCGCCAGCAGTCGACAAACAGGGGTCTCCTACGAGCAGTACTTC. Its protein is CASSRQTGVSYEQYF.

The rearrangement uses TRBV24-1 and TRBJ2-3; unclear D gene. Per the germline V gene, CDR1 is KGHDR and CDR2 is SFDVKD. The CDR3 consists of 16 residues. Trimming removed 3 bases from V and 1 base from J, with 13 bases in between. In DNA form, the CDR3 reads TGTGCCACCAGTGATGCACGTTCTCCGGGCACAGATACGCAGTATTTT. It translates to CATSDARSPGTDTQYF.

This rearrangement joins TRBV27 to TRBJ1-2, with D possibly TRBD1 on 5 matching bases. Deletions cut 5 bases from V and 2 bases from J, with 15 bases between. The germline CDR1 and CDR2 sequences are MNHEY and SMNVEV (reference sequence). The CDR3 has 15 amino acids. CDR3 nucleotide sequence: TGTGCCAGCAGTCCATACAGACAGTCAAACTATGGCTACACCTTC. As protein: CASSPYRQSNYGYTF.

The J gene is TRBJ2-3, the V gene TRBV28; D might be TRBD2 (6 bases). Trimming removed 5 bases at V and 4 bases at J, with 19 bases between. Per the germline V gene, CDR1 is MDHEN and CDR2 is SYDVKM. The CDR3 length is 16 residues. The CDR3 region has the DNA TGTGCCAGCAGTCTTGGACTACGCACCGGGGCAGATACGCAGTATTTT. Residues: CASSLGLRTGADTQYF.

CDR3 in DNA: TGTGCCAGCAGTCTAGGGGGCAGTAGTATCGCCGAGCAGTACTTC. As protein: CASSLGGSSIAEQYF. The chain combines TRBV27 with TRBJ2-7, with 7 positions matching TRBD1. Germline trimming cut 5 bases from V and 6 bases from J; bases unmatched to any gene: 13. This CDR3 has 15 amino acids. The germline V gene encodes CDR1 MNHEY and CDR2 SMNVEV (reference sequence).

This rearrangement joins TRBV11-2 to TRBJ2-7, with 7 bases fitting TRBD1. This CDR3 is 15 amino acids long. CDR1 is SGHAT, CDR2 FQNNGV, per germline. V lost 1 base and J lost 1; bases outside the gene matches: 4. The CDR3 nucleotides are TGTGCCAGCAGCTTAGTTTTGGACAGGTCCTACGAGCAGTACTTC. Translation gives CASSLVLDRSYEQYF.

The genes are TRBV27 and TRBJ2-7, with D possibly TRBD1 on 6 matching bases. Germline assignment: CDR1 MNHEY and CDR2 SMNVEV (reference sequence). This CDR3 has 15 amino acids. Trimming left V 5 bases short and J 0 bases short, with 14 bases between. Written as DNA, the CDR3 is TGTGCCAGCAGTCCCCGGACAGCAGTCTCCTACGAGCAGTACTTC. Translated: CASSPRTAVSYEQYF.

This chain links TRBV4-1 with TRBJ1-2; 10 positions agree with TRBD1. V was pared by 1 base and J by 4 bases, with 9 bases of the junction left unmatched. Germline CDR1 MGHRA, CDR2 YSYEKL. The CDR3 is made up of 17 amino acids. In nucleotides, the CDR3 is TGCGCCAGCAGCCAAGCCGAAGGGACAGGGGTGAGCTATGGCTACACCTTC. Translating it yields CASSQAEGTGVSYGYTF.

The rearrangement uses TRBV27 and TRBJ1-1; a possible D gene is TRBD1 (6 bases). The germline CDR1 and CDR2 sequences are MNHEY and SMNVEV (reference sequence). The CDR3 runs 15 residues. V was shortened by 4 bases and J by 1 base, with 13 bases between the two germline ends. In DNA form, the CDR3 reads TGTGCCAGCAGTTCAATCGGACAGCGGAACACTGAAGCTTTCTTT. This codes for CASSSIGQRNTEAFF.

This chain connects TRBV28 to TRBJ1-5; no definite D call. Germline assignment: CDR1 MDHEN and CDR2 SYDVKM. Trimming took off 5 bases at V and 2 bases at J, with 19 bases between the two ends. The length of the CDR3 is 17 residues. CDR3 in amino acids: CASSPPRWRAGNQPQHF. The CDR3 region has the DNA TGTGCCAGCAGTCCCCCCCGGTGGAGGGCCGGCAATCAGCCCCAGCATTTT.

This chain links TRBV7-2 with TRBJ1-6; a weak D match, TRBD1 (5 bases). CDR3 size: 18 residues. Germline lookup yields CDR1 SGHTA and CDR2 FQGNSA. V lost 5 bases and J lost 3, with 20 bases in between. CDR3 amino acids: CASSPGSNRRGYNSPLHF. The CDR3 DNA reads as TGTGCCAGCAGCCCCGGGTCAAACCGAAGGGGCTATAATTCACCCCTCCACTTT.

The chain employs TRBV25-1 and TRBJ1-4; tentative D call: TRBD1 (6 bases). Germline-derived CDR1 and CDR2 are MGHDK and SYGVNS. This CDR3 is 14 amino acids long. V lost 2 bases to trimming and J lost 7 bases, with 11 bases between them. The CDR3 nucleotides are TGTGCCAGCAGTGAAGTAGGACAGCCTGAAAAACTGTTTTTT. Its protein product is CASSEVGQPEKLFF. The variable domain in full, with the rest retrieved from reference TRBV25-1 and TRBJ1-4, is EADIYQTPRYLVIGTGKKITLECSQTMGHDKMYWYQQDPGMELHLIHYSYGVNSTEKGDLSSESTVSRIRTEHFPLTLESARPSHTSQYLCASSEVGQPEKLFFGSGTQLSVL.

The V and J genes are TRBV2 and TRBJ2-2; 8 bases are a match to TRBD1. Germline assignment: CDR1 SNHLY and CDR2 FYNNEI. This CDR3 contains 14 residues. Unmatched junction bases numbered 6, after V lost 6 bases and J lost 6 bases. The CDR3 bases are TGTGCCAGCAGGCACGAGGGACAGGCCGGGGAGCTGTTTTTT. Its translation: CASRHEGQAGELFF.

The rearrangement links TRBV24-1 to TRBJ2-2; D not certain. This CDR3 is built from 14 residues. Germline CDR1 KGHDR, CDR2 SFDVKD. V was clipped by 9 bases and J by 2 bases, with 12 bases between them. CDR3 loop: CATESVANTGELFF. The CDR3 DNA reads TGTGCCACCGAGTCCGTCGCCAACACCGGGGAGCTGTTTTTT.